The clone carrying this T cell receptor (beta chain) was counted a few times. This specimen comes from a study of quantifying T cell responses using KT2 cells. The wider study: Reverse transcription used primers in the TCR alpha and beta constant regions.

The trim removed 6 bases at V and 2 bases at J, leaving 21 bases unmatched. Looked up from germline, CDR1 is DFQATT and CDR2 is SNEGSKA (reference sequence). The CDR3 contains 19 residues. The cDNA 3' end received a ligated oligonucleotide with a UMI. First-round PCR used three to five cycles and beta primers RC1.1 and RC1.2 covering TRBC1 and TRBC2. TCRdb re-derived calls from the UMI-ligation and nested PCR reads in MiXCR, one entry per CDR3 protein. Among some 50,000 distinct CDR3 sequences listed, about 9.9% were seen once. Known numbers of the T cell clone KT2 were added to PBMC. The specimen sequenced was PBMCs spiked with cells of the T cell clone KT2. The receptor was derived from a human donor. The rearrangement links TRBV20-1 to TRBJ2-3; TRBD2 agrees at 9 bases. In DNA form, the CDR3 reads TGCAGTGCAAAAATCCCCCCAGCGGGGGGCCCGCTTATCACAGATACGCAGTATTTT. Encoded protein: CSAKIPPAGGPLITDTQYF.